The clone carrying this T cell receptor (beta chain) was detected ten times or more. Its cognate antigen is unknown. Distinct nucleotide sequences in the sample also encode this CDR3. The data derive from a study of T cell responses to AZD1222 COVID-19 vaccine. Study results and caveats: There were repertoire samples only from the period after the peak T cell response. There were mostly white British donors and more females than males, and clonal diversity was possibly underestimated. Unmutated variant regions are reportedly targeted by nearly half of spike-specific TCRs.

Only in-frame clones appear in the TCRdb table, and some are missing; sequencing was by immunoSEQ multiplex PCR. The sample has 150,000 to 200,000 clones; roughly 92% are singletons. Germline V CDR1 and CDR2: SEHNR, FQNEAQ (reference sequence). CDR3 length: 14 residues. Trimming took 2 bases from V and 0 from J, leaving 4 bases between them. This TCR was sampled from an adult in good health. The genes are TRBV7-9 and TRBJ2-2, with unresolved D. This specimen consisted of peripheral blood, obtained on day 0 of AZD1222 vaccination. In DNA, the CDR3 is TGTGCCAGCAGCTTAAATCCGAACACCGGGGAGCTGTTTTTT. Protein sequence: CASSLNPNTGELFF. The full variable domain, completed using reference TRBV7-9 and TRBJ2-2, is DTGVSQNPRHKITKRGQNVTFRCDPISEHNRLYWYRQTLGQGPEFLTYFQNEAQLEKSRLLSDRFSAERPKGSFSTLEIQRTEQGDSAMYLCASSLNPNTGELFFGEGSRLTVL.